This entry is about one T cell receptor beta chain. Its antigen is unknown. Qualities for individual bases were not recorded, and no much larger clone is one base off. Peripheral blood CD8+ and CD4+ T cells from healthy donors, Susac syndrome patients and multiple sclerosis patients were profiled by high-throughput TCR beta sequencing. The multiple sclerosis controls were treatment-naive patients whose relapsing-remitting disease, either stable or active, fulfilled the revised McDonald criteria. Bulk CD8+ and CD4+ T cells were purified by magnetic negative isolation, while CD8+ TEMRA cells were enriched using FACS. Blood was collected in EDTA tubes and processed within 24 hours, with PBMCs isolated through density gradient centrifugation. PBMCs destined for TCR sequencing were cryopreserved in liquid nitrogen and later thawed in a 37 °C water bath. A purity of at least 90% was achieved for sorted or isolated CD4+, CD8+ and CD8+ TEMRA cells.

Counted from cysteine to phenylalanine, this CDR3 has 13 amino acids. The entry retains the CDR3 DNA only, 39 bases that are in frame from base 1. Sequences SEHNR (CDR1) and FQNEAQ (CDR2) are obtained from the germline V gene (reference sequence). V is pruned by 5 bases and J by 5 bases, leaving 5 bases of the junction without a gene match. RNA was extracted using the RNeasy kit, and about 0.45 to 1 ug of the RNA was reverse transcribed with random hexamers. TCR beta CDR3 regions were amplified with the immunoSEQ multiplex PCR assay covering 54 Vbeta and 13 Jbeta segments. To correct PCR amplification bias, a synthetic template baseline was used for both primer optimization and computational correction. In the paper's pipeline: Only productive sequences were kept, with reads annotated to V, D and J genes according to IMGT and analyzed in immunoSEQ Analyzer. Clonality was calculated as one minus the Shannon entropy normalized by log2 of the number of productive unique sequences. For each patient and control, public and private clones were evaluated among the 100 most prevalent clones. A clone was defined as Susac-specific if it was absent from the healthy and MS cohorts, from some 980 published viral clones and from other ImmuneACCESS disease sequences. TCRdb ran its own pipeline on the public reads, namely fastp trimming at Q25 and MiXCR clone calling, and kept in-frame beta chains. For every CDR3 protein sequence, its rows merge into one entry that carries the most common genes and DNA. The V and J calls and clone size come from TCRdb's table, not from the authors' own analysis. This sample gives about 140,000 distinct CDR3 sequences in total; roughly 95% of them show up just once. Of the sample, over 0.1% falls within the top ten clones.

This entry belongs to a study of CD8 T cells in Susac syndrome (dated by TCRdb to 2018 to 2020). Broadly, across the study: The study used repertoire sequencing to test whether antigen drove CD8+ T cell activation and differentiation in Susac syndrome.

Broader findings and caveats from the paper: The study acknowledged that relatively few individuals were included in the TCR sequencing and HLA analysis.

Recombination joined TRBV7-9 with TRBJ1-2, with 7 bases in between that match TRBD1. The TCR was taken from a human donor with multiple sclerosis. The specimen sequenced was CD4+ T cells from PBMCs. The sequence in DNA is TGTGCCAGCAGCCGGTCGACAGGGTATGGCTACACCTTC. It translates to CASSRSTGYGYTF.